This is a list of T cell receptor beta chains from one sample in a study of T cell changes during pregnancy in multiple sclerosis. The method was immunoSEQ multiplex PCR; TCRdb's version includes in-frame clones alone and lacks a portion of them. The table shows tens of thousands of clones, with approximately 90% occurring only once. The sequencing used peripheral blood, collected in the first trimester of pregnancy. These receptors were taken from a female donor in good health, enrolled as a control in a pregnancy study. The CDR3 runs from the conserved cysteine through the conserved F or W. The D gene is left open where the match is weak. Where a row states a size, it is once, few, many or the class of an expanded clone; other rows omit it.

TRBJ1-1 | TRBD1 | NA | TRBV15 | TGTGCCACGCGTCAGGGGGCTACCACTGAAGCTTTCTTT | CATRQGATTEAFF
TRBJ2-7 | TRBD1 | NA | TRBV9 | TGTGCCAGCAGCGTAGCCGTAGGACAGGGTTTCTACGAGCAGTACTTC | CASSVAVGQGFYEQYF
TRBJ1-2 | NA | NA | TRBV5-1 | TGCGCCAGCAGCCCCCGTACAGGGTCCTATGGCTACACCTTC | CASSPRTGSYGYTF
TRBJ2-1 | NA | NA | TRBV7-2 | TGTGCCAGTGAGGGGGGGGCTGGTAATGAGCAGTTCTTC | CASEGGAGNEQFF
TRBJ1-5 | NA | NA | TRBV28 | TGTGCCAGCCCAGGGGTTCATAGCAATCAGCCCCAGCATTTT | CASPGVHSNQPQHF
TRBJ1-2 | NA | NA | TRBV14 | TGTGCCAGCAGCCCCCCGGGGAACTACTATGGCTACACCTTC | CASSPPGNYYGYTF
TRBJ1-2 | TRBD1 | NA | TRBV19 | TGTGCCAGTAGTATAATAATCAGGCAGGGGGCCGTCCCGGACTATGGCTACACCTTC | CASSIIIRQGAVPDYGYTF
TRBJ2-2 | NA | NA | TRBV5-1 | TGCGCCAGCAGCCCAGGTCCGGGATCTACTCACACCGGGGAGCTGTTTTTT | CASSPGPGSTHTGELFF
TRBJ1-1 | TRBD1 | NA | TRBV30 | TGTGCCTGGAGTGCCATCAACCGGGACAGGGGGAACACTGAAGCTTTCTTT | CAWSAINRDRGNTEAFF
TRBJ1-3 | NA | NA | TRBV2 | TGTGCCAGCAAGGTGTCCGGGGCGGGGTCCGGAAACACCATATATTTT | CASKVSGAGSGNTIYF
TRBJ2-7 | NA | NA | TRBV21-1 | TGTGCCAGCAGCATAGGGCCAACGACAGGGATCTACGAGCAGTACTTC | CASSIGPTTGIYEQYF
TRBJ1-2 | TRBD1 | NA | TRBV4-2 | TGTGCCAGCAGCCAGGGACAGGGGGCGCGGGACGGCTACACCTTC | CASSQGQGARDGYTF
TRBJ2-2 | NA | NA | TRBV6-5 | TGTGCCAGCAGTTACAGGACAGGGGAGCTGTTTTTT | CASSYRTGELFF
TRBJ1-6 | NA | NA | TRBV6-5 | TGTGCCAGCAGTTTCGAGAAAAATTCACCCCTCCACTTT | CASSFEKNSPLHF
TRBJ1-1 | NA | NA | TRBV2 | TGTGCCAGCACTATCAGGGTGAAGAACACTGAAGCTTTCTTT | CASTIRVKNTEAFF
TRBJ2-7 | NA | few | TRBV18 | TGTGCCAGCTCACCCGAAGGAAAGACAGGCTACGAGCAGTACTTC | CASSPEGKTGYEQYF
TRBJ1-1 | TRBD1 | NA | TRBV6-5 | TGTGCCAGCAGTTACTCGAGACAGGGGACTGAAGCTTTCTTT | CASSYSRQGTEAFF
TRBJ1-1 | NA | NA | TRBV4-3 | TGCGCCAGCAGCCAAGTAGGCAGGGGAGGGTTGAACACTGAAGCTTTCTTT | CASSQVGRGGLNTEAFF
TRBJ2-7 | NA | NA | TRBV11-2 | TGTGCCAGCAGCTTAGTCCTCCACGAGCAGTACTTC | CASSLVLHEQYF
TRBJ2-5 | TRBD2 | NA | TRBV4-1 | TGCGCCAGCAGCCCCCTAACCTGGCCACTAGCGGGGGATCAAGAGACCCAGTACTTC | CASSPLTWPLAGDQETQYF